A single sample gave rise to the 10 T cell receptor beta chains below, sequenced in a study of blood T cell repertoires in COVID-19. Method: immunoSEQ multiplex PCR; TCRdb's copy keeps in-frame clones and lacks some. The sample has fewer than 250,000 clones, about 88% seen once. Specimen: PBMCs or T cells enriched from blood (not recorded which). These receptors were taken from a woman in her 40s in a cohort exposed to, infected with or recovered from COVID-19 (not recorded which).

The chain links TRBV20-1 to TRBJ1-2; D might be TRBD1 (6 bases). The length of the CDR3 is 11 residues. Trimming pared 8 bases from V and 4 bases from J, leaving 11 bases between. The germline CDR1 and CDR2 sequences are DFQATT and SNEGSKA (reference sequence). The CDR3 region is CSHRTVYGYTF. The CDR3 DNA is TGCAGTCACAGGACAGTCTATGGCTACACCTTC.

The chain couples TRBV3-1 (or the pseudogene TRBV3-2) to TRBJ2-1; 7 bases align to TRBD2. V lost 3 bases to trimming and J lost 3 bases; unmatched junction nucleotides: 5. The germline gives CDR1 LGHDT, CDR2 YNNKEL (reference sequence). This CDR3 is 15 amino acids long. The CDR3 DNA is TGTGCCAGCAGCCATGGCGGGGACTACTACAATGAGCAGTTCTTC. Encoded protein: CASSHGGDYYNEQFF.

In DNA form, the CDR3 reads TGTGCCACCAGCCGGACAGCAGATACGCAGTATTTT. Amino acid sequence: CATSRTADTQYF. The chain joins TRBV24-1 to TRBJ2-3, with D possibly TRBD1 on 6 matching bases. This CDR3 is 12 amino acids long. Between the trimmed V and J ends, which lost 7 bases and 4 bases, there was a span of 8 bases. Per germline, CDR1 KGHDR and CDR2 SFDVKD.

This chain uses TRBV5-1 with TRBJ2-1; D gene uncertain. Trimming cost V 4 bases and J 9 bases, with 14 bases left between them. The CDR3 spans 13 residues. Germline CDR1 reads SGHRS; CDR2 reads YFSETQ. CDR3 sequence: CASSPLRRGEQFF. CDR3 sequence (DNA): TGCGCCAGCAGCCCCCTTCGTCGCGGTGAGCAGTTCTTC.

The gene calls are TRBV29-1 and TRBJ1-2, with D tentatively TRBD1 (5 bases). The germline CDR1 and CDR2 sequences are SQVTM and ANQGSEA. Trimming pared 8 bases from V and 10 bases from J, leaving 20 bases between. The CDR3 is made up of 12 amino acids. The DNA of the CDR3 is TGCAGCTCTTCTTTGGGGCAGGGTCACTACACCTTC. Its protein product is CSSSLGQGHYTF.

J is TRBJ1-4 and V is TRBV7-9, with 7 bases identical to TRBD1. Germline V gene data show CDR1 as SEHNR and CDR2 as FQNEAQ (reference sequence). This CDR3 contains 17 residues. The J segment lost 4 bases and the V segment lost 2 bases, leaving 10 bases of the junction unmatched. CDR3 nucleotides: TGTGCCAGCAGCTTAACTCGGACAGGCGCCGTTAATGAAAAACTGTTTTTT. Protein product: CASSLTRTGAVNEKLFF.

This clone was observed a single time. V and J are TRBV2 and TRBJ2-2; 14 bases fit TRBD2. Germline-derived CDR1 and CDR2 are SNHLY and FYNNEI. The ends lost 6 bases at V and 0 bases at J; junction bases unmatched: 3. The CDR3 totals 17 residues. CDR3 amino acids: CASRGTSGGANTGELFF. In DNA, the CDR3 is TGTGCCAGCAGGGGGACTAGCGGGGGCGCGAACACCGGGGAGCTGTTTTTT.

The chain employs TRBV11-3 and TRBJ2-2; 15 nucleotides align to TRBD2. Per germline, CDR1 SGHNT and CDR2 YENEEA. V dropped 4 bases and J dropped 3; count of bases not matched to a gene: 9. This CDR3 is built from 19 residues. The CDR3 reads CASSSPGLAGGWDTGELFF. DNA for the CDR3: TGTGCCAGCAGCTCCCCGGGACTAGCGGGAGGATGGGACACCGGGGAGCTGTTTTTT. Variable domain in full (rest from reference TRBV11-3 and TRBJ2-2): EAGVVQSPRYKIIEKKQPVAFWCNPISGHNTLYWYLQNLGQGPELLIRYENEEAVDDSQLPKDRFSAERLKGVDSTLKIQPAELGDSAVYLCASSSPGLAGGWDTGELFFGEGSRLTVL.

The chain combines TRBV4-1 with TRBJ1-4, with D uncertain. Germline V gene sequence: CDR1 MGHRA, CDR2 YSYEKL. V was cut by 2 bases and J by 0 bases, with 10 bases left in between. The CDR3 is 16 residues long. CDR3 residues: CASSQPPGSTNEKLFF. In DNA, the CDR3 is TGCGCCAGCAGCCAACCGCCGGGATCAACTAATGAAAAACTGTTTTTT.

The chain is built from TRBV18 and TRBJ2-1; the D gene is possibly TRBD2 (6 bases). This CDR3 spans 13 amino acids. From germline, CDR1 is KGHSH and CDR2 LQKENI. With 2 bases removed from V and 7 bases from J, the gap between germline ends came to 9 bases. CDR3 DNA: TGTGCCAGCTCACCAATCCGGGAGAATGAGCAGTTCTTC. Translation gives CASSPIRENEQFF.